Presented here are 23 T cell receptor beta chains from one specimen sequenced in a study of T cells in Graves' hyperthyroidism and ophthalmopathy. There were TCR beta CDR3 regions amplified from RNA transcripts. Using the HTBI primer set, a first-round RT-PCR was run on the TCR CDR3. Via MiXCR, TCRdb re-called the multiplex PCR reads, giving one row per CDR3 protein. This table holds 300,000 to 450,000 distinct CDR3 sequences, roughly 25% found once. Sequenced sample: blood. These receptors were taken from a man aged 50 to 59 with Graves' hyperthyroidism.

This clonotype was detected only a few times. The rearrangement joins TRBV27 to TRBJ2-7, with D perhaps being TRBD1 or TRBD2 (5 bases each). This CDR3 is built from 15 residues. The germline CDR1 and CDR2 sequences are MNHEY and SMNVEV (reference sequence). Trimming took off 9 bases at V and 0 bases at J, with 18 bases between the two ends. The CDR3 region has the DNA TGTGCCAGTATTCCCGGGACGTCAATCTCCTACGAGCAGTACTTC. This codes for CASIPGTSISYEQYF.

This rearrangement joins TRBV18 to TRBJ2-5, with D possibly matching TRBD1 (6 bases). V shed 4 bases and J shed 3 bases, with 15 bases lying between them. The germline CDR1 and CDR2 sequences are KGHSH and LQKENI. This CDR3 has 15 amino acids. This CDR3 is CASSLSRDTKETQYF. Here the CDR3 DNA reads TGTGCCAGCTCACTAAGCCGGGACACGAAAGAGACCCAGTACTTC. Full variable domain (remainder filled in from reference TRBV18 and TRBJ2-5): NAGVMQNPRHLVRRRGQEARLRCSPMKGHSHVYWYRQLPEEGLKFMVYLQKENIIDESGMPKERFSAEFPKEGPSILRIQQVVRGDSAAYFCASSLSRDTKETQYFGPGTRLLVL.

This clonotype came up many times. This sequence joins TRBV7-3 and TRBJ2-7; 8 bases are shared with TRBD2. The CDR3 has 17 amino acids. Looked up from germline, CDR1 is SGHTA and CDR2 is FQGTGA. Unmatched junction bases numbered 14, after V lost 4 bases and J lost 3 bases. The CDR3 here is CASSYPPRPGGDYEQYF. CDR3 sequence (DNA): TGTGCCAGCAGCTATCCCCCTCGACCGGGAGGGGACTACGAGCAGTACTTC.

This chain connects TRBV6-2 or TRBV6-3 to TRBJ1-1, with TRBD1 matching 7 bases. V was pared by 6 bases and J by 6 bases, with 7 bases of the junction left unmatched. CDR1 is MNHEY and CDR2 is SVGEGT in the germline V gene. The CDR3 runs to 13 residues. The CDR3 spells CASRPSTGAEAFF. The CDR3 DNA reads as TGTGCCAGCAGACCCTCAACAGGGGCTGAAGCTTTCTTT.

The V call is TRBV7-9, the J call TRBJ2-4; D gene ambiguous. V lost 0 bases to trimming and J lost 0 bases, with 6 bases between them. Germline CDR1 reads SEHNR; CDR2 reads FQNEAQ (reference sequence). This CDR3 has 15 amino acids. The CDR3 DNA sequence: TGTGCCAGCAGCTTAGCGGAAGGAGCCAAAAACATTCAGTACTTC. It codes for CASSLAEGAKNIQYF.

The gene calls are TRBV4-2 and TRBJ2-3, with D perhaps matching TRBD1 (5 bases). This CDR3 contains 14 residues. CDR1 LGHNA and CDR2 YNFKEQ come from the germline V gene. Trimming removed 0 bases at V and 2 bases at J, with 6 bases between. CDR3 nucleotides: TGTGCCAGCAGCCAAGACAGGGCCACAGATACGCAGTATTTT. Residues: CASSQDRATDTQYF.

In its sample, this clonotype was seen many times. V is TRBV28 and J is TRBJ2-7, with TRBD1 matching over 7 bases. This CDR3 is 15 amino acids long. Per the germline V gene, CDR1 is MDHEN and CDR2 is SYDVKM. Trimming removed 8 bases from V and 3 bases from J; junction bases left unmatched: 13. CDR3 loop: CASGPWAGTVYEQYF. The CDR3 DNA is TGTGCCAGCGGCCCTTGGGCCGGGACAGTCTACGAGCAGTACTTC.

The chain uses TRBV6-1 and TRBJ1-1; weak D call: TRBD1 (6 bases). The V end lost 2 bases, the J end lost 5 bases, and 12 bases lay between the germline ends. The CDR3 loop spans 14 amino acids. Per germline, CDR1 MNHNS and CDR2 SASEGT. For the CDR3, the DNA is TGTGCCAGCAGTGAAAGGGGGTTCGGGACTGAAGCTTTCTTT. Amino acid sequence: CASSERGFGTEAFF.

This chain uses TRBV11-3 with TRBJ2-2; possibly TRBD1 for D (6 bases). The CDR3 loop spans 17 amino acids. V lost 5 bases and J 0 bases, leaving 16 bases between the germline ends. The germline V gene encodes CDR1 SGHNT and CDR2 YENEEA. CDR3 region: CASSQRAGTTNTGELFF. CDR3 coding DNA: TGTGCCAGCAGCCAAAGAGCCGGGACAACGAACACCGGGGAGCTGTTTTTT. The whole variable domain, filled in from reference TRBV11-3 and TRBJ2-2, reads EAGVVQSPRYKIIEKKQPVAFWCNPISGHNTLYWYLQNLGQGPELLIRYENEEAVDDSQLPKDRFSAERLKGVDSTLKIQPAELGDSAVYLCASSQRAGTTNTGELFFGEGSRLTVL.

The V call is TRBV5-1, the J call TRBJ2-2; 9 nucleotides agree with TRBD1. Trimming took 2 bases from V and 6 from J; bases not matched to a gene: 14. Germline V lookup: CDR1 SGHRS, CDR2 YFSETQ. There are 18 residues in the CDR3. Here the CDR3 reads CASSFSGRTGGTAGELFF. The CDR3 nucleotides are TGCGCCAGCAGCTTTTCAGGAAGAACAGGGGGCACCGCCGGGGAGCTGTTTTTT.

This clonotype was observed a handful of times. V and J are TRBV3-1 and TRBJ2-1; 8 nucleotides agree with TRBD2. The germline CDR1 and CDR2 sequences are LGHDT and YNNKEL (reference sequence). This CDR3 comprises 15 residues. V lost 5 bases, J lost 9 bases, and 12 bases stayed unmatched. The CDR3: CASSLTGGPTGEQFF. The CDR3 DNA sequence: TGTGCCAGCAGCTTAACGGGAGGGCCCACGGGTGAGCAGTTCTTC.

This clonotype was observed at least ten times. This chain joins TRBV29-1 and TRBJ2-3, with a weak D call TRBD1 (7 bases). V dropped 1 base and J dropped 2 bases, with 16 bases sitting between them. This CDR3 is 16 amino acids long. CDR1 and CDR2 from the germline V gene are SQVTM and ANQGSEA. CDR3 region: CSVEGGGGVHTDTQYF. The CDR3 DNA reads TGCAGCGTTGAAGGCGGAGGGGGCGTTCACACAGATACGCAGTATTTT.

This clonotype showed up just a few times. The chain couples TRBV5-1 to TRBJ2-5; TRBD2 is a possible D gene (7 bases). CDR3 length: 15 amino acids. Germline V lookup: CDR1 SGHRS, CDR2 YFSETQ. V was cut by 7 bases and J by 5 bases, with 21 bases left in between. The CDR3 sequence: CASRTRDYQGETQYF. The CDR3 DNA sequence: TGCGCCAGCCGTACCCGGGACTACCAGGGGGAGACCCAGTACTTC.

This clonotype was observed at least ten times. The chain uses TRBV28 and TRBJ2-1; possible D gene TRBD2, 6 bases. With 6 bases removed from V and 0 bases from J, the gap between germline ends came to 9 bases. The CDR3 is 14 amino acids. Looked up from germline, CDR1 is MDHEN and CDR2 is SYDVKM. The CDR3 DNA follows: TGTGCCAGCAGGCGGGGTAGCTCCTACAATGAGCAGTTCTTC. Translation: CASRRGSSYNEQFF. Complete variable domain (other parts from reference TRBV28 and TRBJ2-1): DVKVTQSSRYLVKRTGEKVFLECVQDMDHENMFWYRQDPGLGLRLIYFSYDVKMKEKGDIPEGYSVSREKKERFSLILESASTNQTSMYLCASRRGSSYNEQFFGPGTRLTVL.

The J gene is TRBJ2-5, the V gene TRBV30, with a possible D match to TRBD1 (5 bases). The CDR3 contains 13 residues. With 0 bases removed from V and 1 base from J, the gap between germline ends came to 6 bases. Germline loops: CDR1 GTSNPN, CDR2 SVGIG (reference sequence). The CDR3 DNA sequence: TGTGCCTGGAGTGTACAGGTCCAAGAGACCCAGTACTTC. It translates to CAWSVQVQETQYF.

V and J are TRBV7-2 and TRBJ1-3; D call uncertain. This CDR3 has 16 residues. V dropped 1 base and J dropped 1 base, with 11 bases sitting between them. In germline, CDR1 is SGHTA, CDR2 FQGNSA. In nucleotides, the CDR3 is TGTGCCAGCAGCTTAGTGACCTTTGGGTCTGGAAACACCATATATTTT. Encoded protein: CASSLVTFGSGNTIYF.

This clonotype was detected only a few times. V usage is TRBV27 and J usage is TRBJ2-7; 10 bases are a match to TRBD2. CDR3 length: 16 amino acids. V shed 5 bases and J 5 bases; nucleotides not matched to a gene: 12. The germline CDR1 and CDR2 sequences are MNHEY and SMNVEV (reference sequence). Written as DNA, the CDR3 is TGTGCCAGCAGTCCAGAGGGACTAGCGTTGAGAAACGAGCAGTACTTC. It yields the protein CASSPEGLALRNEQYF.

This sequence joins TRBV20-1 and TRBJ1-6, with TRBD1 matching 9 bases. V dropped 5 bases and J dropped 9; count of bases not matched to a gene: 14. Germline V gene data show CDR1 as DFQATT and CDR2 as SNEGSKA (reference sequence). This CDR3 region has 16 residues. CDR3 amino acids: CSAASDRGRMSSPLHF. The DNA for the CDR3 is TGCAGTGCTGCCTCGGACAGGGGCCGGATGAGTTCACCCCTCCACTTT.

This sequence joins TRBV19 and TRBJ1-4; 8 bases line up with TRBD1. The germline V gene encodes CDR1 LNHDA and CDR2 SQIVND (reference sequence). Trimming took 6 bases from V and 0 from J; bases not matched to a gene: 3. CDR3 length: 15 amino acids. The CDR3 DNA follows: TGTGCCAGTAGGCACAGGGGGGCAACTAATGAAAAACTGTTTTTT. Translated, it gives CASRHRGATNEKLFF.

The V call is TRBV6-1, the J call TRBJ1-4; unclear D gene. V dropped 6 bases and J dropped 5 bases, with 7 bases sitting between them. The CDR3 is made up of 12 amino acids. Germline CDR1 and CDR2: MNHNS and SASEGT. The CDR3 region has the DNA TGTGCCAGCAGCCAAAGAAATGAAAAACTGTTTTTT. The encoded protein is CASSQRNEKLFF.

This clonotype was seen only a few times. The J gene is TRBJ2-6, the V gene TRBV2; D not certain. The germline CDR1 and CDR2 sequences are SNHLY and FYNNEI. The CDR3 consists of 12 residues. V lost 5 bases to trimming and J lost 15 bases, with 14 bases between them. CDR3 in amino acids: CASSRDPSGLTF. As DNA, the CDR3 is TGTGCCAGCAGTCGTGACCCTTCGGGCCTGACTTTC.

The chain recombines TRBV6-1 with TRBJ2-1; 10 bases line up with TRBD2. From germline, CDR1 is MNHNS and CDR2 SASEGT. Trimming took 2 bases from V and 12 from J; bases not matched to a gene: 16. The CDR3 consists of 17 residues. The CDR3 DNA follows: TGTGCCAGCAGTGAAAAGACTAGCGGGTGGGTAGTGGGTGGGCAGTTCTTC. Translating gives CASSEKTSGWVVGGQFF.

This clonotype was detected ten times or more. The V gene is TRBV7-9, the J gene TRBJ2-1; D is possibly TRBD2 (5 bases). The CDR3 covers 14 residues. V shed 0 bases and J shed 4 bases, with 7 bases lying between them. Germline CDR1 is SEHNR and CDR2 is FQNEAQ (reference sequence). CDR3 region: CASSLATKYNEQFF. The DNA of the CDR3 is TGTGCCAGCAGCTTAGCGACTAAATACAATGAGCAGTTCTTC. The variable domain in full, completed from reference TRBV7-9 and TRBJ2-1, reads DTGVSQNPRHKITKRGQNVTFRCDPISEHNRLYWYRQTLGQGPEFLTYFQNEAQLEKSRLLSDRFSAERPKGSFSTLEIQRTEQGDSAMYLCASSLATKYNEQFFGPGTRLTVL.